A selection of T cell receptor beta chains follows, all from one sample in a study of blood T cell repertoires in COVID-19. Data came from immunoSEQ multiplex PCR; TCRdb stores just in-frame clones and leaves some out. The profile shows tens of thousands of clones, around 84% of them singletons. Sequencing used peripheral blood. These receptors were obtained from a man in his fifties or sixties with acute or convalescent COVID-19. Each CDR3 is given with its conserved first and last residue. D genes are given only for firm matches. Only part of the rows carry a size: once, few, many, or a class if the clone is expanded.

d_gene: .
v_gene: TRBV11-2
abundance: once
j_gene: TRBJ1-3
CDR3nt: TGTGCCAGCAGCTTAGATCGGGGGGACACCATATATTTT
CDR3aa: CASSLDRGDTIYF

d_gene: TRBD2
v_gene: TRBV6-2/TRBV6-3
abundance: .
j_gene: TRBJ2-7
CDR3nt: TGTGCCAGCAGCTGGTCGGGGACTAGTTCACACGAGCAGTACTTC
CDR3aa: CASSWSGTSSHEQYF

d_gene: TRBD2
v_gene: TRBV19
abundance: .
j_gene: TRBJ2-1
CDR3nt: TGTGCCAGTAGTGCCCGGACTAGGAATGAGCAGTTCTTC
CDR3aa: CASSARTRNEQFF

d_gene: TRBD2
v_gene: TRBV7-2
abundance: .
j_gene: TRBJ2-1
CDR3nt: TGTGCCAGCAGCTTAGCCGCCGCCACTAGCGGGAGTCCGTTCTTC
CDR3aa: CASSLAAATSGSPFF

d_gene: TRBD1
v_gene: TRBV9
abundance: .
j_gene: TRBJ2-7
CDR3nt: TGTGCCAGCAGCGTAGTCGGGACAGGGGAGCGGGAGCAGTACTTC
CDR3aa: CASSVVGTGEREQYF

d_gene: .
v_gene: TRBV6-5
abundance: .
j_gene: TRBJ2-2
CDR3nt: TGTGCCAGCAGTTACCCCCGGACCGGGGAGCTGTTTTTT
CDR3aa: CASSYPRTGELFF

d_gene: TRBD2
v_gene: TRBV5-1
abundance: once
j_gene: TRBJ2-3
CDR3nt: TGCGCCAGCAGCTCCCGCGGGAGGGCAGATACGCAGTATTTT
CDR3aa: CASSSRGRADTQYF

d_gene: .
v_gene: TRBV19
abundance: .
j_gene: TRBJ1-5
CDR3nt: TGTGCCAGCTCCGCGAACAGGAACAATCAGCCCCAGCATTTT
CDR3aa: CASSANRNNQPQHF

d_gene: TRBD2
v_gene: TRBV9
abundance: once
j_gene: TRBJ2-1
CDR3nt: TGTGCCAGCAGCTTTAGCGGGGGGTCCTACAATGAGCAGTTCTTC
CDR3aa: CASSFSGGSYNEQFF

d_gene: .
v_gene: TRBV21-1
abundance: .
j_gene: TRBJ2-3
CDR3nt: TGTGCCAGCCCGCGAAACAGGGGGCTAGGGACAGATACGCAGTATTTT
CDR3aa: CASPRNRGLGTDTQYF

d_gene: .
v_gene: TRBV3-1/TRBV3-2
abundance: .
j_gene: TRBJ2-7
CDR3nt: TGTGCCAGCAGCCGGGCTACCTACGAGCAGTACTTC
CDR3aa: CASSRATYEQYF

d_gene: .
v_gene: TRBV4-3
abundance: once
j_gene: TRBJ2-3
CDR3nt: TGCGCCAGCAGCCAAGATGGGGCAGGAGCTAGCACAGATACGCAGTATTTT
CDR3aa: CASSQDGAGASTDTQYF

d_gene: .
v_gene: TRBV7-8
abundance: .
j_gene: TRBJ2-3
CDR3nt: TGTGCCAGCTCTTATTCAGTTGTCCCAGATACGCAGTATTTT
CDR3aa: CASSYSVVPDTQYF

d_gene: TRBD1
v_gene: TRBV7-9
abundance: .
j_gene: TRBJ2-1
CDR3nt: TGTGCCAGCAGCCCTCCCCCGACAGGGAAACTCTACAATGAGCAGTTCTTC
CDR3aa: CASSPPPTGKLYNEQFF

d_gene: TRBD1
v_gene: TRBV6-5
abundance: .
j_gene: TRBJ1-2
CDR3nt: TGTGCCAGCAAGGGGACAGGGGCTGTGTATGGCTACACCTTC
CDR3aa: CASKGTGAVYGYTF

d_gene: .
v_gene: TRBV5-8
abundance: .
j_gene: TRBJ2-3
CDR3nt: TGTGCCAGCAGCTTGGCGAGCACAGATACGCAGTATTTT
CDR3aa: CASSLASTDTQYF

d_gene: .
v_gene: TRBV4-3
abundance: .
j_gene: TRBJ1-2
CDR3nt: TGCGCCAGCCAGCCAAGCCTCACCCAGGACTATGGCTACACCTTC
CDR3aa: CASQPSLTQDYGYTF

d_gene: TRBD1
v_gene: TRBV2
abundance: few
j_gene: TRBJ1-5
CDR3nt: TGTGCCAGGAGCCGAGACAGGGTTAGCAATCAGCCCCAGCATTTT
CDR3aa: CARSRDRVSNQPQHF

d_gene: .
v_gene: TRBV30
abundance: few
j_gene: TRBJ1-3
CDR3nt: TGTGCCTGGACTCGCAGGCGCCTCTTTGGAAACACCATATATTTT
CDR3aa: CAWTRRRLFGNTIYF

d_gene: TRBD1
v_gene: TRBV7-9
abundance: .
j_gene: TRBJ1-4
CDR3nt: TGTGCCAGCAGCTTCTCCAGGGGGAAGGAAAAACTGTTTTTT
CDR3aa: CASSFSRGKEKLFF

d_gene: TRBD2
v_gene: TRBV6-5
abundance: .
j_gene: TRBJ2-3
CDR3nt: TGTGCCAGCAGCCAGGGAGCGGGGGCGACAGATACGCAGTATTTT
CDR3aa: CASSQGAGATDTQYF

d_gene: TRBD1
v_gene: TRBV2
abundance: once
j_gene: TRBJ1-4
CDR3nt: TGTGCCAGCAGTGAAGGGTGGGACAGCCTAAATGAAAAACTGTTTTTT
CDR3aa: CASSEGWDSLNEKLFF

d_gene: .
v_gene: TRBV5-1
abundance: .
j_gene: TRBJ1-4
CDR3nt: TGCGCCAGCAGCTTGGCGGGGATGGATCGGGAAAAACTGTTTTTT
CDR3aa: CASSLAGMDREKLFF